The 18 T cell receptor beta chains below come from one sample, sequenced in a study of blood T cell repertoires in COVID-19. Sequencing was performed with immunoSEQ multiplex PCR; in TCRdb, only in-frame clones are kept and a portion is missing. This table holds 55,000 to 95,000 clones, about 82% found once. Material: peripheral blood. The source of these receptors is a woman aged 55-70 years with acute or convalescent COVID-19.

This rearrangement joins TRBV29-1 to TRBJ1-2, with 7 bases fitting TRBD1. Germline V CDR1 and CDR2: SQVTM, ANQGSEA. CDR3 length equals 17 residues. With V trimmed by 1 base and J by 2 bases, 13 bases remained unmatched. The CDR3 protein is CSVEVSHRGMRNYGYTF. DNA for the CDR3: TGCAGCGTTGAAGTATCTCACAGGGGAATGAGAAACTATGGCTACACCTTC.

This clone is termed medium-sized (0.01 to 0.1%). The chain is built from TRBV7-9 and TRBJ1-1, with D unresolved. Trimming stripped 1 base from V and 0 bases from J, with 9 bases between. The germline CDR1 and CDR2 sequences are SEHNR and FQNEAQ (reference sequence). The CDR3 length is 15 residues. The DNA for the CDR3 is TGTGCCAGCAGCTTAGAAACCGGGATGAACACTGAAGCTTTCTTT. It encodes CASSLETGMNTEAFF.

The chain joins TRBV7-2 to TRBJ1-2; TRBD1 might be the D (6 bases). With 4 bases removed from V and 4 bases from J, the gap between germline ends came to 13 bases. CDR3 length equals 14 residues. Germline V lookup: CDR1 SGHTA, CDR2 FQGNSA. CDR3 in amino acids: CASSSTQGGYGYTF. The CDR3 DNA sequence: TGTGCCAGCAGCTCGACACAGGGTGGCTATGGCTACACCTTC.

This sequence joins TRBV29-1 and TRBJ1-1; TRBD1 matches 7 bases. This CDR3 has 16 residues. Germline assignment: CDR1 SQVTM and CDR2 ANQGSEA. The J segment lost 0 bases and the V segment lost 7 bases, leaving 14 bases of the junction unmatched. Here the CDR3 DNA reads TGCAGCGCCCAGGCAGGGGGGCGCGGGTTGAACACTGAAGCTTTCTTT. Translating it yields CSAQAGGRGLNTEAFF.

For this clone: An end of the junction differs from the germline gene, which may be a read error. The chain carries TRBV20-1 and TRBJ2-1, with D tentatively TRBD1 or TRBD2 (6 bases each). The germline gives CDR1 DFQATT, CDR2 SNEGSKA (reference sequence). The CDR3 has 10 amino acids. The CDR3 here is CSTSRGEQFF. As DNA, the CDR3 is TGCAGTACTAGCAGGGGTGAGCAGTTCTTC.

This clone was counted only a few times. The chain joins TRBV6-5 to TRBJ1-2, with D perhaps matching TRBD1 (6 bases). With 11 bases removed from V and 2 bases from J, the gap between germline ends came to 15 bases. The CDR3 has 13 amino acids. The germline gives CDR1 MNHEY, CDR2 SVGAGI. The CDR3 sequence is CAASGGSNYGYTF. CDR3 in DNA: TGTGCCGCGAGCGGGGGCAGCAACTATGGCTACACCTTC.

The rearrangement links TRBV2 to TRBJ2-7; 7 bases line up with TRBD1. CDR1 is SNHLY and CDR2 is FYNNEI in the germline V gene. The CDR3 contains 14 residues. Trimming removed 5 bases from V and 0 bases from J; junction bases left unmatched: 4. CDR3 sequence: CASSQDRSSYEQYF. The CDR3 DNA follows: TGTGCCAGCAGTCAGGACAGGAGCTCCTACGAGCAGTACTTC.

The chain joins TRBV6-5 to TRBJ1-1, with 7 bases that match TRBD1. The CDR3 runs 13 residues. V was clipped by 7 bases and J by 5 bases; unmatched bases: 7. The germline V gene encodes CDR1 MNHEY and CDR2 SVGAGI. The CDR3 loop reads CASTRGRRTEAFF. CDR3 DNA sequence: TGTGCCAGCACTAGGGGGCGCCGGACTGAAGCTTTCTTT.

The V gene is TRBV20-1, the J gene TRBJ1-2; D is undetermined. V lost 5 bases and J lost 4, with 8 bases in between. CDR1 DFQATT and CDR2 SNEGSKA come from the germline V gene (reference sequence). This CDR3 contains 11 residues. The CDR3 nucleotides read TGCAGTGCTGAGGTTTCCTATGGCTACACCTTC. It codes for CSAEVSYGYTF.

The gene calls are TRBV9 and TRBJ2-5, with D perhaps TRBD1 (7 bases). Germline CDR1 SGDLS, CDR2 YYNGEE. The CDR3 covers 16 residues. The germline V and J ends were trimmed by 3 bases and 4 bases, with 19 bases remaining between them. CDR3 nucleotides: TGTGCCAGCAGCGAGAGAGAGGGGGCCGGGGGAGAGACCCAGTACTTC. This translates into CASSEREGAGGETQYF.

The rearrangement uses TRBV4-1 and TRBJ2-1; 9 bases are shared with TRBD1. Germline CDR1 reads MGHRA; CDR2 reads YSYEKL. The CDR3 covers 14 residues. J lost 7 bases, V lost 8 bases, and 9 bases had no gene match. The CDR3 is CASGRGQGRNEQFF. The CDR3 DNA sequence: TGCGCCAGCGGGCGGGGACAGGGCCGGAATGAGCAGTTCTTC.

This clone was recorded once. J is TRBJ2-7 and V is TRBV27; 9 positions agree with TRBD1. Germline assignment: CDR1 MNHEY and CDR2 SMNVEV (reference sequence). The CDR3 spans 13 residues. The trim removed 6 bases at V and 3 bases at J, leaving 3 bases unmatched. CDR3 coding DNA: TGTGCCAGCAGGGACAGGGGTAACTACGAGCAGTACTTC. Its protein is CASRDRGNYEQYF.

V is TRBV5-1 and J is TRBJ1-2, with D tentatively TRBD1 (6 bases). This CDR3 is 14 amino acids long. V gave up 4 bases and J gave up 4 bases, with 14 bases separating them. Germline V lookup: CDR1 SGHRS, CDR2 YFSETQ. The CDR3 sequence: CASSVGQPGYGYTF. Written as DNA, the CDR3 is TGCGCCAGCAGCGTCGGACAGCCGGGCTATGGCTACACCTTC.

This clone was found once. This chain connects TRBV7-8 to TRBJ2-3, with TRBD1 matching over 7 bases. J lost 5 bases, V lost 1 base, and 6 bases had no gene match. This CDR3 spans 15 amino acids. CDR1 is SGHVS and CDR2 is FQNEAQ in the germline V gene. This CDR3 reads CASSLGQGSVDTQYF. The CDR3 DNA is TGTGCCAGCAGCTTAGGACAGGGATCCGTAGATACGCAGTATTTT.

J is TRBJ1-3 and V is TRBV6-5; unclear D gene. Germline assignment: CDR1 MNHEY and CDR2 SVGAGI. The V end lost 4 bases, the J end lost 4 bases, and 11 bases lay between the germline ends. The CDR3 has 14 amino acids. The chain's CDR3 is CASSSRVYGNTIYF. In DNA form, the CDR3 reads TGTGCCAGCAGTTCGAGGGTATACGGAAACACCATATATTTT.

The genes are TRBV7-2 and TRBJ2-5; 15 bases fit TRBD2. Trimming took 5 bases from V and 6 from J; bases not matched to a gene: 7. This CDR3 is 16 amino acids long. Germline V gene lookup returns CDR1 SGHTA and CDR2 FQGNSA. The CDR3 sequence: CASSAGTSGGLQTQYF. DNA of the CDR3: TGTGCCAGCAGCGCCGGGACTAGCGGGGGGTTGCAGACCCAGTACTTC.

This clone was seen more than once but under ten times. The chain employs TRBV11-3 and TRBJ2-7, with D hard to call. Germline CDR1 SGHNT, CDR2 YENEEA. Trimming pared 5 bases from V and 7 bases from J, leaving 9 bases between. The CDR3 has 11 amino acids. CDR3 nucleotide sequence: TGTGCCAGCAGCGGAAACGGGGAGCAGTACTTC. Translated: CASSGNGEQYF.

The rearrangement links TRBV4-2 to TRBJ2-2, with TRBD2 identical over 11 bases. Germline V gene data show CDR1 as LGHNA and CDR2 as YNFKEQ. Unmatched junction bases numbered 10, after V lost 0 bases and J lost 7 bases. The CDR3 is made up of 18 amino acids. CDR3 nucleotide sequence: TGTGCCAGCAGCCAAGAGCTAGCGGGGGGCCCCCGGGGCGGGGAGCTGTTTTTT. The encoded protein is CASSQELAGGPRGGELFF.